Below are 18 T cell receptor beta chains sequenced from a single sample in a study of blood T cell repertoires in COVID-19. The data were produced by immunoSEQ multiplex PCR, yet TCRdb's version contains in-frame clones alone and is incomplete. The sample has some 210,000 clones, around four fifths seen once; the top ten hold approximately 2.9%. Specimen: peripheral blood. Receptor source: a man aged 45-60 years with active or convalescent COVID-19.

The gene calls are TRBV29-1 and TRBJ1-1; D perhaps matches TRBD1 (6 bases). The CDR3 loop spans 12 amino acids. Germline values: CDR1 SQVTM, CDR2 ANQGSEA. Trimming cost V 6 bases and J 3 bases, with 11 bases left between them. CDR3 protein: CSVRDKYTEAFF. CDR3 DNA sequence: TGCAGCGTCCGGGACAAATACACTGAAGCTTTCTTT.

The chain carries TRBV29-1 and TRBJ1-2; no clear D gene. The CDR3 is 10 amino acids. Germline values: CDR1 SQVTM, CDR2 ANQGSEA. V was clipped by 6 bases and J by 8 bases, with 10 bases between them. This CDR3 is CSVTRSGYTF. CDR3 bases: TGCAGCGTAACGCGGAGCGGCTACACCTTC.

V gene TRBV20-1 combines with J gene TRBJ2-1, with 7 bases fitting TRBD1. After removal of 5 bases from V and 11 bases from J, the junction contained 6 bases not matched to a gene. The CDR3 consists of 11 residues. Germline CDR1 reads DFQATT; CDR2 reads SNEGSKA (reference sequence). Written as DNA, the CDR3 is TGCAGTGCTTACGAAGGGGGCCAGCAGTTCTTC. It yields the protein CSAYEGGQQFF.

This clone occurred once. The chain carries TRBV5-8 and TRBJ2-1, with 8 positions matching TRBD1. Trimming at V came to 3 bases and at J to 9 bases, leaving 14 bases not matched to a gene. This CDR3 contains 16 residues. CDR1 and CDR2 (germline): SGHTS, YDEGEE. The CDR3 loop is CASSSGQAMGYGEQFF. The DNA of the CDR3 is TGTGCCAGCAGCTCGGGACAGGCAATGGGATACGGTGAGCAGTTCTTC.

The V gene is TRBV12-5, the J gene TRBJ1-1; D not resolved. V shed 2 bases and J shed 6 bases, with 10 bases lying between them. The CDR3 is 13 amino acids. Germline V lookup: CDR1 LGHNT, CDR2 FRNRAP. CDR3 loop: CASGLSGSPEAFF. The CDR3 coding sequence is TGTGCTAGTGGTTTGTCGGGAAGTCCTGAAGCTTTCTTT.

This chain joins TRBV24-1 and TRBJ1-1; TRBD1 is a possible D gene (6 bases). Germline V lookup: CDR1 KGHDR, CDR2 SFDVKD. V lost 9 bases to trimming and J lost 7 bases, with 14 bases between them. The CDR3 loop spans 12 amino acids. The CDR3 bases are TGTGCCACCCGTACAGGGAACGGTGAAGCTTTCTTT. Translation gives CATRTGNGEAFF.

The J gene is TRBJ2-7, the V gene TRBV7-2; 7 bases fit TRBD1. Germline V gene data show CDR1 as SGHTA and CDR2 as FQGNSA. J lost 9 bases, V lost 5 bases, and 7 bases had no gene match. CDR3 length: 12 residues. CDR3 amino acids: CASSPQGGRQYF. The CDR3 bases are TGTGCCAGCAGCCCACAAGGGGGCAGGCAGTACTTC.

This rearrangement joins TRBV27 to TRBJ2-6; maybe TRBD1 (6 bases). The CDR3 has 18 residues. V was cut by 3 bases and J by 0 bases, with 15 bases left in between. From germline, CDR1 is MNHEY and CDR2 SMNVEV (reference sequence). The chain's CDR3 is CASSFRDKGLSGANVLTF. The CDR3 bases are TGTGCCAGCAGTTTCCGGGACAAAGGGCTCTCTGGGGCCAACGTCCTGACTTTC.

The rearrangement links TRBV4-2 to TRBJ1-6; 7 bases fit TRBD1. CDR1 LGHNA and CDR2 YNFKEQ come from the germline V gene. The CDR3 consists of 15 residues. Unmatched junction bases numbered 5, after V lost 0 bases and J lost 9 bases. The CDR3 reads CASSQDPRGSSPLHF. CDR3 nucleotides: TGTGCCAGCAGCCAAGATCCCAGGGGGAGTTCACCCCTCCACTTT.

This clone appeared once. The chain combines TRBV19 with TRBJ2-2; possible D gene TRBD1, 5 bases. Germline V gene lookup returns CDR1 LNHDA and CDR2 SQIVND (reference sequence). CDR3 length equals 15 residues. The V end was cut by 3 bases, the J end by 0 bases, with 8 bases between. This CDR3 reads CASSMGRSNTGELFF. The DNA for the CDR3 is TGTGCCAGTAGTATGGGGCGGTCGAACACCGGGGAGCTGTTTTTT.

The J gene is TRBJ2-7, the V gene TRBV6-6, with 7 bases that match TRBD1. This CDR3 contains 15 residues. Losses at the gene ends were 6 bases for V and 0 bases for J; bases not matched to a gene: 8. Germline CDR1 reads MNHNY; CDR2 reads SVGAGI (reference sequence). CDR3 loop: CASSRGQSSSYEQYF. The DNA for the CDR3 is TGTGCCAGCAGCCGGGGACAGTCAAGCTCCTACGAGCAGTACTTC.

This sequence joins TRBV6-1 and TRBJ2-5; D unclear. The CDR3 totals 15 residues. Germline-derived CDR1 and CDR2 are MNHNS and SASEGT. Trimming removed 0 bases at V and 0 bases at J, with 8 bases between. CDR3 loop: CASSEALVYQETQYF. CDR3 DNA: TGTGCCAGCAGTGAAGCGCTAGTCTACCAAGAGACCCAGTACTTC.

This chain links TRBV29-1 with TRBJ2-3; TRBD1 matches 9 bases. CDR1 and CDR2 from the germline V gene are SQVTM and ANQGSEA. V shed 3 bases and J 5 bases; nucleotides not matched to a gene: 9. CDR3 size: 15 residues. The CDR3 reads CSVDPGQGGRDTQYF. CDR3 DNA sequence: TGCAGCGTTGATCCGGGACAGGGAGGTAGAGATACGCAGTATTTT.

The V and J genes are TRBV5-1 and TRBJ2-3, with D uncertain. The CDR3 extends over 14 amino acids. V was pared by 0 bases and J by 2 bases, with 7 bases between. CDR1 SGHRS and CDR2 YFSETQ come from the germline V gene. CDR3 protein: CASSLGRFTDTQYF. The DNA of the CDR3 is TGCGCCAGCAGCTTGGGTCGGTTCACAGATACGCAGTATTTT.

J is TRBJ1-6 and V is TRBV27, with D uncertain. The V end was cut by 8 bases, the J end by 0 bases, with 8 bases between. The CDR3 is 14 amino acids. Germline CDR1 reads MNHEY; CDR2 reads SMNVEV (reference sequence). The CDR3 loop reads CASGRPSYNSPLHF. The DNA for the CDR3 is TGTGCCAGCGGGAGGCCCTCCTATAATTCACCCCTCCACTTT.

The chain carries TRBV11-3 and TRBJ2-2; the D is unclear. Germline V CDR1 and CDR2: SGHNT, YENEEA. V was cut by 3 bases and J by 2 bases, with 4 bases left in between. The CDR3 contains 13 residues. The CDR3 nucleotides are TGTGCCAGCAGCTTCCTTAACACCGGGGAGCTGTTTTTT. Encoded protein: CASSFLNTGELFF.

The CDR3 DNA follows: TGTGCCAGCTCACCAATATTCTCCGAAGCTTTCTTT. Protein product: CASSPIFSEAFF. V is TRBV18 and J is TRBJ1-1; D is unclear. The CDR3 is made up of 12 amino acids. Germline V gene data show CDR1 as KGHSH and CDR2 as LQKENI. Trimming took off 2 bases at V and 8 bases at J, with 9 bases between the two ends.

The CDR3 DNA reads as TGCGCCAGCAGCCCGCAGGGGAGCTCCTATAATTCACCCCTCCACTTT. Translation: CASSPQGSSYNSPLHF. The gene calls are TRBV5-1 and TRBJ1-6, with D possibly being TRBD1 (6 bases). The V end lost 4 bases, the J end lost 0 bases, and 11 bases lay between the germline ends. The CDR3 sequence is 16 residues long. The germline gives CDR1 SGHRS, CDR2 YFSETQ.